The rows below give T cell receptor beta chains drawn from one sample of a study of shared clonotypes between healthy human individuals. The data were produced by immunoSEQ multiplex PCR, yet TCRdb's version contains in-frame clones alone and is incomplete. The table shows 2 million to 2.5 million clones, with approximately 94% occurring only once. Sequencing input: naive CD4+ T cells sorted from blood. The receptors stem from a man younger than 35 in good health. CDR3s include the opening cysteine and the closing phenylalanine or tryptophan. D genes are given only for firm matches. Part of the rows lack a size; the others show once, few, many or a class for expanded clones.

j_call d_call v_call clone_size cdr3_nt cdr3_aa
TRBJ2-5 - TRBV9 - TGTGCCAGCAGCGTACTAGTAGGGAACCAAGAGACCCAGTACTTC CASSVLVGNQETQYF
TRBJ2-5 TRBD2 TRBV11-2 - TGTGCCAGCAGCACCCGACTAGCGGGGGAACAAGAGACCCAGTACTTC CASSTRLAGEQETQYF
TRBJ2-1 TRBD2 TRBV2 - TGTGCCAGCAAAACGCGGACTAGCGGGAGCGATGAGCAGTTCTTC CASKTRTSGSDEQFF
TRBJ2-7 - TRBV10-3 - TGTGCCATCAGTGAGTCCGGCAGGGGTTGGGAGCAGTACTTC CAISESGRGWEQYF
TRBJ1-2 - TRBV30 - TGTGCCTGGAGTGTAAGGGGCAATGGCTACACCTTC CAWSVRGNGYTF
TRBJ1-3 TRBD1 TRBV4-1 once TGCGCCAGCAGACTAGAATTACCGGGACAGGGGACCGATCCTGGAAACACCATATATTTT CASRLELPGQGTDPGNTIYF
TRBJ2-2 - TRBV25-1 - TGTGCCAGCAGTCTGACCCGTAGCACCGGGGAGCTGTTTTTT CASSLTRSTGELFF
TRBJ2-7 - TRBV5-1 - TGCGCCAGCAGCTTGGGGGGCAGTTCCTACGAGCAGTACTTC CASSLGGSSYEQYF
TRBJ2-7 - TRBV14 - TGTGCCAGCAGCCAAGATCGGGGTCTGAGCTCCTACGAGCAGTACTTC CASSQDRGLSSYEQYF
TRBJ2-3 - TRBV2 - TGTGCCAGCTCACTGGAAGGGGTTGGCACAGATACGCAGTATTTT CASSLEGVGTDTQYF
TRBJ2-3 - TRBV2 - TGTGCCAGCAGTGATGTGGATACGCAGTATTTT CASSDVDTQYF
TRBJ1-1 - TRBV5-4 - TGTGCCAGCAGCGTGCAGGGCGTTCCAGCTGAAGCTTTCTTT CASSVQGVPAEAFF
TRBJ1-2 - TRBV6-1 - TGTGCCAGCAGTGCTTTCAGGAGCGGCTATGGCTACACCTTC CASSAFRSGYGYTF
TRBJ2-1 TRBD1 TRBV5-1 - TGCGCCAGCAGCTTAAGTCCGGGACAGGGGGCGCGGAATGAGCAGTTCTTC CASSLSPGQGARNEQFF
TRBJ2-7 TRBD1 TRBV28 - TGTGCCAGCAGCGGGGGCCGGGACAGGGGTAGGTACGAGCAGTACTTC CASSGGRDRGRYEQYF
TRBJ2-3 TRBD2 TRBV10-1 - TGCGCCAGCAGTGCCTTAGCGGGAGCTAGAACAGATACGCAGTATTTT CASSALAGARTDTQYF
TRBJ1-4 - TRBV6-6 - TGTGCCATTTCGCTGGAACTTAATGAAAAACTGTTTTTT CAISLELNEKLFF
TRBJ1-1 - TRBV11-3 - TGTGCCAGCAGCTTAGTGGAGGACACTGAAGCTTTCTTT CASSLVEDTEAFF
TRBJ2-6 - TRBV28 - TGTGCCAGCAACACAGGGAGGTCCTCTGGGGCCAACGTCCTGACTTTC CASNTGRSSGANVLTF
TRBJ1-1 - TRBV11-2 - TGTGCCAGCAGCTTAATAGGGGTGCCGAACACTGAAGCTTTCTTT CASSLIGVPNTEAFF
TRBJ1-2 - TRBV29-1 - TGCAGCGTCCTACTCGGAACTAACTATGGCTACACCTTC CSVLLGTNYGYTF
TRBJ2-1 TRBD1 TRBV9 - TGTGCCAGCAGCCTCCTATCAGGGGGTGCGCAGTTCTTC CASSLLSGGAQFF
TRBJ1-2 - TRBV5-1 once TGCGCCAGCAGCTTGGAGGTCGAGGGCTATGGCTACACCTTC CASSLEVEGYGYTF
TRBJ1-6 - TRBV7-2 - TGTGCCAGCAGCTTAGCGCTAGGGCTGGATTCACCCCTCCACTTT CASSLALGLDSPLHF
TRBJ2-7 - TRBV7-9 - TGTGCCAGCAGCCCTGACAGTCCCAGACGGCAGTACTTC CASSPDSPRRQYF
TRBJ2-7 - TRBV13 - TGTGCCAGCAGCAGGGGACGGAACTACGAGCAGTACTTC CASSRGRNYEQYF
TRBJ2-1 - TRBV10-1 - TGCGCCAGCGCCGAAGGCAGGGGCCTTAAGGAGCAGTTCTTC CASAEGRGLKEQFF
TRBJ2-3 TRBD2 TRBV5-7 - TGTGCCAGCAGCTTGGCCCTAGCGGGAGAATTACTTATCACAGATACGCAGTATTTT CASSLALAGELLITDTQYF